This T cell receptor (beta chain) was recorded in a study of OX40 agonist ivuxolimab in advanced cancers. Across the whole study: An agonistic anti-OX40 (CD134) antibody, ivuxolimab, was used to treat the patients. Every 2 weeks, patients received ivuxolimab intravenously, dosed at 0.01 to 10 mg/kg.

The CDR3 length is 10 residues. Germline loops: CDR1 SNHLY, CDR2 FYNNEI. V shed 8 bases and J shed 3 bases, with 4 bases lying between them. Clones were sequenced by immunoSEQ multiplex PCR, and TCRdb holds only the in-frame ones, with some missing. Among around 60,000 clones listed, 89% were seen once. Baseline was the first blood sampling point, followed by cycle 4 day 1 and cycle 7 day 1. This chain uses TRBV2 with TRBJ1-2; no clear D gene. Sequenced here: CD4+ or CD8+ T cells sorted from blood, sampled in a trial of the OX40 agonist ivuxolimab. The receptor's source is an adult with an advanced solid tumor such as melanoma, head and neck, liver or kidney cancer. The CDR3 loop is CASGDYGYTF. For the CDR3, the DNA is TGTGCCAGCGGGGACTATGGCTACACCTTC.